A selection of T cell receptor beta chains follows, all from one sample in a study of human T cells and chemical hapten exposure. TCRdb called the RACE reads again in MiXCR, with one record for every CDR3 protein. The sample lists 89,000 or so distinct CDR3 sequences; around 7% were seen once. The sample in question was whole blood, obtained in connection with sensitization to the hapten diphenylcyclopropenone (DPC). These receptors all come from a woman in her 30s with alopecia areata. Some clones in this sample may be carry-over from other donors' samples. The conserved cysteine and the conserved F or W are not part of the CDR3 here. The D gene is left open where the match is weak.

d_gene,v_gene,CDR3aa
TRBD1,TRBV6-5,ASSYYGQGAAGANVLT
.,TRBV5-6,ASSLGGQGGQPQH
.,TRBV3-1,ASTKKEGAATGELF
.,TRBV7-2,ASSEVSYPPPDTQY
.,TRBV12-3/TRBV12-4,ASSLFRGPSEQY
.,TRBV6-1,ASSDESLHTDTQY
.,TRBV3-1,ASKDTAGTETQY
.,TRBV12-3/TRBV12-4,ASSLTESNQPQH
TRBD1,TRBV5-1,ASSSLQGVRTEAF
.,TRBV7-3,ASSSVIGEQF
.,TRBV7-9,ASSLSRDEAF
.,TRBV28,ASSSRQLYGYT
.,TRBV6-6,ASRPRGGESNQPQH
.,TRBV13,ASSFLQEANYGYT
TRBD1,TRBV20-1,SARSFRTGGNQPQH
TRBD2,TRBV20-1,SARDVAGVGTQY
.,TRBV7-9,ASSWGTDTEAF
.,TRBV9,ASSPDGDNTEAF
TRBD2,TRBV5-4,ASSKGLTARYEQY
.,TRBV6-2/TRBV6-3,ASSSSLRSSGYT
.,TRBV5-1,ASSLEGTYNEQF
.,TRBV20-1,SARDGGDRSYEQY
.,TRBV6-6,ASTDVTGFSGANVLT
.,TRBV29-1,SVEDRTAGNTEAF
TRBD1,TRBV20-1,SAPWPGTGAYEQY
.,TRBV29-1,SVVGGAEAF
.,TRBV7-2,ASSIETGRGDTQY
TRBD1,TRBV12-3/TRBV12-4,ASFQGGIGPGIY
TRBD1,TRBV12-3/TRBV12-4,ASSLGTEGQPQH
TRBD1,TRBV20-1,SARRRQGNSPLH
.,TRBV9,ASSPGTAYGYT
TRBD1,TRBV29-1,SARIGTGGH
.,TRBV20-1,SAIHGAREKGNRNEQF
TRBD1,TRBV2,ASSARGFGAYEQY
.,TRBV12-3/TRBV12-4,ASSLRAENSPLH
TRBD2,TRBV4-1,ASSQESTSGRSSTDTQY
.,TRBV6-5,ASSYEGVNTEAF